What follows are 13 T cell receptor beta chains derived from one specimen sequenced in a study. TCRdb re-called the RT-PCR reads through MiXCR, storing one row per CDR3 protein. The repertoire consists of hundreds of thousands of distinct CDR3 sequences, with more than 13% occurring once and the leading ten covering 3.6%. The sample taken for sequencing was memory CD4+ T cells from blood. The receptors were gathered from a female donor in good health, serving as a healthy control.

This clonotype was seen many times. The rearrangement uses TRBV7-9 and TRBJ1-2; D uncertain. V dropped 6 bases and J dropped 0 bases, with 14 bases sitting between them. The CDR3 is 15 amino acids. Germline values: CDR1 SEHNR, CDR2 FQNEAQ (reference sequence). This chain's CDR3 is CASSPSGGANYGYTF. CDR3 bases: TGTGCCAGCAGTCCATCAGGTGGGGCTAACTATGGCTACACCTTC.

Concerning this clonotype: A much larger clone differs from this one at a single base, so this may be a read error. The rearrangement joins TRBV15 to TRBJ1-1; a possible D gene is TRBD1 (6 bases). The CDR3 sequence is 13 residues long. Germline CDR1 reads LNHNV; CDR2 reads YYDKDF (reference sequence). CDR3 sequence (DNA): TGTGCCACCAGCTCGAACGGGGGCACTCAAGCTTTCTTT. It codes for CATSSNGGTQAFF. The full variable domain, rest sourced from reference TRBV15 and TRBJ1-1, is DAMVIQNPRYQVTQFGKPVTLSCSQTLNHNVMYWYQQKSSQAPKLLFHYYDKDFNNEADTPDNFQSRRPNTSFCFLDIRSPGLGDTAMYLCATSSNGGTQAFFGQGTRLTVV.

The CDR3 DNA reads as TGTGCCACCAGTGTGGGACAGGGAAATGGGGATACGCAGTATTTT. Amino acid sequence: CATSVGQGNGDTQYF. The V gene is TRBV24-1, the J gene TRBJ2-3; 9 bases agree with TRBD1. The germline gives CDR1 KGHDR, CDR2 SFDVKD. This CDR3 comprises 15 residues. The junction had 8 bases not matched to a gene; V was cut back by 5 bases and J by 6 bases.

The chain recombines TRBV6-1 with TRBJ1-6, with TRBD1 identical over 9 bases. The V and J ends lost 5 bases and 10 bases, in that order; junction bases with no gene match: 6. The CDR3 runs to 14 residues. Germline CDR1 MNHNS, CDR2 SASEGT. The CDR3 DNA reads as TGTGCCAGCAGTCCCGGGACAGGGCAATCACCCCTCCACTTT. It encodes CASSPGTGQSPLHF.

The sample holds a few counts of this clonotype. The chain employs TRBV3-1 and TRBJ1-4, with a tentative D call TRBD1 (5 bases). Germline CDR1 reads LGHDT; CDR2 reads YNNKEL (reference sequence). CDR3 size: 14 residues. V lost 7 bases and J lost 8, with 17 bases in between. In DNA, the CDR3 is TGTGCCAGCAACGGGGACTTTGGGGACGAAAAACTGTTTTTT. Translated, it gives CASNGDFGDEKLFF.

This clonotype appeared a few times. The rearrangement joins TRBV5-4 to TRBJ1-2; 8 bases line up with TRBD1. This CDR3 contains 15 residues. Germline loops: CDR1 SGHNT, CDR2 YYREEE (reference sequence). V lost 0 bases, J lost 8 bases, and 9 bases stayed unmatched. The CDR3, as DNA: TGTGCCAGCAGCTTGGTGGACAGGGCTGGAGGAGGCTACACCTTC. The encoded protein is CASSLVDRAGGGYTF. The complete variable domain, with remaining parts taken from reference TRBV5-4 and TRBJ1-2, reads ETGVTQSPTHLIKTRGQQVTLRCSSQSGHNTVSWYQQALGQGPQFIFQYYREEENGRGNFPPRFSGLQFPNYSSELNVNALELDDSALYLCASSLVDRAGGGYTFGSGTRLTVV.

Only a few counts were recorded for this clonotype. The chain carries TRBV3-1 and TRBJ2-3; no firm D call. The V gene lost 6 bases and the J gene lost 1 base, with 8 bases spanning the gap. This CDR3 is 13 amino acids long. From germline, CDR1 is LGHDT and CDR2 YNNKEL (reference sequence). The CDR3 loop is CASRPMGTDTQYF. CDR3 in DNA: TGTGCCAGCAGGCCCATGGGCACAGATACGCAGTATTTT.

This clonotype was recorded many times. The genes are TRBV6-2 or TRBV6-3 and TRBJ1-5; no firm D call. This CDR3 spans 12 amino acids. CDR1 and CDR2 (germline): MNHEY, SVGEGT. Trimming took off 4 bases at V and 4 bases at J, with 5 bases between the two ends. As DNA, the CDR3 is TGTGCCAGCAGTTGGGGTAATCAGCCCCAGCATTTT. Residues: CASSWGNQPQHF.

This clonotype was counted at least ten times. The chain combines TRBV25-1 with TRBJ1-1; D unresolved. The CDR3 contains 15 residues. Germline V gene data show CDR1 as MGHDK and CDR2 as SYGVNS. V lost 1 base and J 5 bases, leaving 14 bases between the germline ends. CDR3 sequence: CASSELRKGGTEAFF. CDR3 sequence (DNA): TGTGCCAGCAGTGAATTAAGGAAAGGTGGAACTGAAGCTTTCTTT.

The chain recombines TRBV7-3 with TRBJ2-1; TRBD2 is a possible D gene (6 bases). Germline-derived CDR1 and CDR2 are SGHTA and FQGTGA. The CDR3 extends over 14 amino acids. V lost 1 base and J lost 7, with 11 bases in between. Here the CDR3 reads CASSLSRLGNEQFF. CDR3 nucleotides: TGTGCCAGCAGCTTAAGCCGACTAGGTAATGAGCAGTTCTTC.

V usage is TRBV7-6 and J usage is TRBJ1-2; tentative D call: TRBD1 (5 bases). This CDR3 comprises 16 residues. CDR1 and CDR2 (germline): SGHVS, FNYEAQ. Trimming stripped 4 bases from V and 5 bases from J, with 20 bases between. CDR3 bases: TGTGCCAGCAGCTCAAACCCTATGGGGGGAGATTATGGCTACACCTTC. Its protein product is CASSSNPMGGDYGYTF.

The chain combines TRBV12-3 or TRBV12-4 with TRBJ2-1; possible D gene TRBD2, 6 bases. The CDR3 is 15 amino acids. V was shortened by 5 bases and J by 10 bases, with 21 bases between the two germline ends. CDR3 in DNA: TGTGCCAGCAGTCGAACCGGGACTGGCTCTTGGGAGCAGTTCTTC. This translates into CASSRTGTGSWEQFF.

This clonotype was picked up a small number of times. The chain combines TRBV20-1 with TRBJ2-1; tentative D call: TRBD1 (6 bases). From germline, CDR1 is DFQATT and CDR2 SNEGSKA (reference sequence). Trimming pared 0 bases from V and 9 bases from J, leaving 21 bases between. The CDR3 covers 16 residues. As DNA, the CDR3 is TGCAGTGCTAGAGATCCGAGTGCGGGCAGGGGTAGTGAGCAGTTCTTC. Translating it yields CSARDPSAGRGSEQFF.